This T cell receptor beta chain was found in a study of graft-versus-host responses after intestinal transplantation. The overall study: Each of the recipients got a multivisceral, liver-intestinal, or isolated intestinal transplant.

Whole-study findings and limits: GvH clones were found in recipient marrow; some appeared first in ileum or blood.

Germline assignment: CDR1 MNHNY and CDR2 SVGAGI (reference sequence). V lost 7 bases to trimming and J lost 6 bases, with 16 bases between them. CDR3 size: 14 residues. Comments on this clone: As yet, its antigen is unknown.

The data were produced by immunoSEQ multiplex PCR, yet TCRdb's version contains in-frame clones alone and is incomplete. The sample lists tens of thousands of clones, 70% to 85% seen once, with approximately 20% in the top ten. Sequencing used unstimulated CD8+ T cells sorted from spleen or lymph node cells, obtained before intestinal transplant. This sequence originates from a human donor who received an intestinal transplant. The chain carries TRBV6-6 and TRBJ1-5; D ambiguous. The CDR3 DNA follows: TGTGCCAGCACTGATCCTCTCATCAGTCAGCCCCAGCATTTT. Encoded protein: CASTDPLISQPQHF.